This TCR beta chain was documented in a study of T cells after posttransplantation cyclophosphamide. Trimming removed 0 bases from V and 4 bases from J, with 19 bases in between. Germline V gene lookup returns CDR1 LGHNA and CDR2 YNFKEQ. This CDR3 has 18 amino acids. Cells defined as naive were viable CD3+CD4+ or CD3+CD8+ and CCR7+CD45RA+CD45RO-CD95-CD27+CD28+. TCRdb's copy holds only in-frame clones and misses some; the assay was immunoSEQ multiplex PCR. Here the sample spans about 31,000 clones, under 95% being singletons. The chain links TRBV4-2 to TRBJ1-5, with D possibly matching TRBD1 (6 bases). Sequences were obtained from naive CD4+ T cells sorted from PBMCs. The source is a woman aged 55 to 70 in good health, CMV-negative, and a related stem cell transplant donor. The CDR3 sequence is CASSQDPSLGDTNQPQHF. The CDR3 coding sequence is TGTGCCAGCAGCCAAGATCCGAGCTTGGGGGACACTAATCAGCCCCAGCATTTT.